This TCR beta chain appears in the sequencing data of a study of blood T cell repertoires in COVID-19. Under the authors' procedure: Estimation of nucleated cell counts relied on the amplification of reference gene primers. Libraries were prepared by immunoSEQ multiplex PCR; TCRdb keeps only in-frame clonotypes and omits some of them. That table furnishes V, J and clone size, whereas the DNA furnished D and trimming. The sample shows 120,000 to 150,000 clones, 87% of them seen only once. The V and J ends lost 3 bases and 9 bases, in that order; junction bases with no gene match: 5. The CDR3 extends over 14 amino acids. Germline CDR1 LNHDA, CDR2 SQIVND (reference sequence).

This chain links TRBV19 with TRBJ2-1; 10 positions match TRBD1. Sequencing used peripheral blood. This TCR derives from a middle-aged man who had recovered from COVID-19. CDR3 sequence reads: CASSMTGGWGEQFF. The CDR3 nucleotides are TGTGCCAGTAGTATGACAGGGGGCTGGGGTGAGCAGTTCTTC.